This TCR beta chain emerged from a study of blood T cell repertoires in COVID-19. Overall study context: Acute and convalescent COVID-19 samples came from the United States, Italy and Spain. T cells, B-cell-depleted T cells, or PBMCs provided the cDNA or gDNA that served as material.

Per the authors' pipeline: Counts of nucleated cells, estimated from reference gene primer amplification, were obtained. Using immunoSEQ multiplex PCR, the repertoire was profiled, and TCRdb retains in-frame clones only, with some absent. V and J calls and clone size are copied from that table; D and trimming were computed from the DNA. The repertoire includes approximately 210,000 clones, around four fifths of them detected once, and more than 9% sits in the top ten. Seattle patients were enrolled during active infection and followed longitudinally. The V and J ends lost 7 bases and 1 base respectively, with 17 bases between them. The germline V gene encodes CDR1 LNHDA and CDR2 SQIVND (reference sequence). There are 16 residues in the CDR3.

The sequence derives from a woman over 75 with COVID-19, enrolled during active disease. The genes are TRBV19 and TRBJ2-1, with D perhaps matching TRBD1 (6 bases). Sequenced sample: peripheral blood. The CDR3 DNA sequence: TGTGCCAGTACCCAAAGCGGACAGAGATCCTACAATGAGCAGTTCTTC. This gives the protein CASTQSGQRSYNEQFF.